One and the same sample provided the 23 T cell receptor beta chains below, sequenced in a study of cytomegalovirus exposure and HLA in healthy donors. A multiplex PCR was run with 60 Vbeta primers and 13 Jbeta primers. Clones were sequenced by immunoSEQ multiplex PCR, and TCRdb holds only the in-frame ones, with some missing. The sample shows approximately 93,000 clones, more than 70% of them seen only once. The sequenced sample consisted of PBMCs. These receptors all stem from a woman in her thirties or forties in good health and CMV-seronegative.

This clone showed up just a few times. V gene TRBV6-1 combines with J gene TRBJ1-4, with D possibly TRBD1 on 6 matching bases. Trimming left V 4 bases short and J 8 bases short, with 20 bases between. There are 16 residues in the CDR3. The V gene's germline CDR1 is MNHNS and CDR2 SASEGT. The CDR3 sequence: CASSVERGTLGEKLFF. DNA of the CDR3: TGTGCCAGCAGTGTGGAGCGTGGGACATTGGGGGAAAAACTGTTTTTT.

The chain recombines TRBV15 with TRBJ2-2, with D hard to call. The CDR3 loop spans 14 amino acids. Trimming removed 5 bases at V and 2 bases at J, with 9 bases between. Germline values: CDR1 LNHNV, CDR2 YYDKDF (reference sequence). The DNA of the CDR3 is TGTGCCACCAGCCGGCGAGGTAACACCGGGGAGCTGTTTTTT. Protein: CATSRRGNTGELFF.

This clone appeared once. This chain links TRBV6-1 with TRBJ2-5; D is uncertain. V lost 8 bases, J lost 4 bases, and 14 bases lay in between. CDR3 length: 13 residues. The germline CDR1 and CDR2 sequences are MNHNS and SASEGT. The chain's CDR3 is CASVLSVGETQYF. DNA for the CDR3: TGTGCCAGCGTTCTCTCGGTTGGAGAGACCCAGTACTTC.

This clone was seen just once. This chain uses TRBV18 with TRBJ1-1, with 8 nucleotides matching TRBD1. V was pared by 4 bases and J by 0 bases, with 4 bases of the junction left unmatched. The CDR3 extends over 15 amino acids. Germline V CDR1 and CDR2: KGHSH, LQKENI. The CDR3, as DNA: TGTGCCAGCTCACAGGAGACAGGGGTGAACACTGAAGCTTTCTTT. Translating gives CASSQETGVNTEAFF.

The chain joins TRBV4-3 to TRBJ2-1; 8 nucleotides align to TRBD2. Trimming took 0 bases from V and 7 from J; bases not matched to a gene: 8. The CDR3 runs to 16 residues. Germline CDR1 LGHNA, CDR2 YSLEER. DNA for the CDR3: TGCGCCAGCAGCCAAGATCGGGGGGGGTCGTTAAATGAGCAGTTCTTC. Translation gives CASSQDRGGSLNEQFF.

The CDR3 spells CAWSSDRADTIYF. CDR3 DNA: TGTGCCTGGAGTTCAGACAGGGCTGACACCATATATTTT. The chain links TRBV30 to TRBJ1-3; TRBD1 matches at 7 bases. CDR3 length equals 13 residues. V shed 2 bases and J 8 bases; nucleotides not matched to a gene: 6. The germline V gene has CDR1 GTSNPN and CDR2 SVGIG (reference sequence).

Only a few counts were recorded for this clone. V gene TRBV11-2 combines with J gene TRBJ2-3; 8 bases map to TRBD1. V dropped 1 base and J dropped 6; count of bases not matched to a gene: 6. The germline gives CDR1 SGHAT, CDR2 FQNNGV. The CDR3 extends over 15 amino acids. The CDR3 spells CASSLGQGLFDTQYF. In nucleotides, the CDR3 is TGTGCCAGCAGCTTAGGACAGGGGCTATTCGATACGCAGTATTTT.

The gene calls are TRBV30 and TRBJ2-7, with no clear D. The ends were cut back, 4 bases at V and 5 bases at J, with 12 bases in the middle. The CDR3 has 12 residues. Germline CDR1 GTSNPN, CDR2 SVGIG (reference sequence). CDR3 loop: CAWTARVNEQYF. CDR3 DNA: TGTGCCTGGACCGCCCGGGTCAACGAGCAGTACTTC.

The gene calls are TRBV6-5 and TRBJ1-2; 11 nucleotides agree with TRBD1. CDR1 and CDR2 from the germline V gene are MNHEY and SVGAGI. This CDR3 contains 15 residues. J gave up 8 bases and V 2 bases, and 7 bases lay outside the gene matches. DNA for the CDR3: TGTGCCAGCAGTTACGGGGGACAGGGGGGTCGGGGCTACACCTTC. Amino acids: CASSYGGQGGRGYTF.

Note on this clone: The junction and the germline gene differ at one end; a read error may be behind it. The chain recombines TRBV7-7 with TRBJ1-1; TRBD1 might be the D (5 bases). This CDR3 has 13 amino acids. Germline V CDR1 and CDR2: SSHAT, FNYEAQ (reference sequence). The CDR3 DNA is TGTGCTAGCAGCCGACAGTTGAACACTGAAGCTTTCTTT. The encoded protein is CASSRQLNTEAFF. Complete variable domain (other parts from reference TRBV7-7 and TRBJ1-1): GAGVSQSPRYKVTKRGQDVTLRCDPISSHATLYWYQQALGQGPEFLTYFNYEAQPDKSGLPSDRFSAERPEGSISTLTIQRTEQRDSAMYRCASSRQLNTEAFFGQGTRLTVV.

The chain is built from TRBV4-2 and TRBJ1-1, with D perhaps TRBD1 (5 bases). The V end was cut by 0 bases, the J end by 8 bases, with 16 bases between. Germline lookup yields CDR1 LGHNA and CDR2 YNFKEQ. CDR3 length: 15 amino acids. As DNA, the CDR3 is TGTGCCAGCAGCCAAGATCCGGGCAGGGCAGGCGAAGCTTTCTTT. It is translated as CASSQDPGRAGEAFF.

V usage is TRBV7-9 and J usage is TRBJ2-3; 7 bases map to TRBD2. V dropped 5 bases and J dropped 9; count of bases not matched to a gene: 5. The germline V gene has CDR1 SEHNR and CDR2 FQNEAQ (reference sequence). The CDR3 is 12 amino acids. The CDR3 loop is CASSTDGGTQYF. As DNA, the CDR3 is TGTGCCAGCAGCACTGACGGGGGGACGCAGTATTTT.

This clone showed up just once. This chain connects TRBV29-1 to TRBJ2-7; D possibly corresponds to TRBD1 (6 bases). V was clipped by 4 bases and J by 7 bases, with 20 bases between them. Germline CDR1 SQVTM, CDR2 ANQGSEA. The length of the CDR3 is 14 residues. The CDR3 bases are TGCAGCGTTGTGGGGGCACTCCCCCCGTGGGAGCAGTACTTC. Residues: CSVVGALPPWEQYF.

V is TRBV27 and J is TRBJ2-7; 7 positions agree with TRBD1. Germline lookup yields CDR1 MNHEY and CDR2 SMNVEV (reference sequence). CDR3 length: 17 residues. The V and J ends lost 1 base and 4 bases, in that order; junction bases with no gene match: 13. CDR3 sequence reads: CASSLFAETGSAYEQYF. For the CDR3, the DNA is TGTGCCAGCAGTTTATTTGCTGAGACAGGGAGTGCATACGAGCAGTACTTC.

The gene calls are TRBV30 and TRBJ2-7; TRBD2 is a possible D gene (6 bases). Germline V gives CDR1 GTSNPN, CDR2 SVGIG (reference sequence). The CDR3 spans 16 residues. V was pared by 0 bases and J by 0 bases, with 15 bases between. Here the CDR3 DNA reads TGTGCCTGGAGTGTGCCCCGACTAGGAAGCTCCTACGAGCAGTACTTC. Translation gives CAWSVPRLGSSYEQYF.

The chain joins TRBV4-3 to TRBJ2-3; 7 nucleotides match TRBD1. The CDR3 length is 15 residues. V lost 1 base and J lost 2; bases outside the gene matches: 3. The germline CDR1 and CDR2 sequences are LGHNA and YSLEER. CDR3 bases: TGCGCCAGCAGCCAAGGGGGGACAGCCACAGATACGCAGTATTTT. Its translation is CASSQGGTATDTQYF.

The chain joins TRBV5-1 to TRBJ1-4; D ambiguous. The CDR3 runs to 13 residues. Germline CDR1 reads SGHRS; CDR2 reads YFSETQ. The V end was cut by 4 bases, the J end by 8 bases, with 12 bases between. The CDR3 region has the DNA TGCGCCAGCAGCCACCGGGAAGGGGAAAAACTGTTTTTT. This gives the protein CASSHREGEKLFF. Drawing the rest from reference TRBV5-1 and TRBJ1-4, the complete variable domain is KAGVTQTPRYLIKTRGQQVTLSCSPISGHRSVSWYQQTPGQGLQFLFEYFSETQRNKGNFPGRFSGRQFSNSRSEMNVSTLELGDSALYLCASSHREGEKLFFGSGTQLSVL.

The chain couples TRBV6-1 to TRBJ2-5; D call uncertain. The CDR3 is 13 residues long. With 6 bases removed from V and 4 bases from J, the gap between germline ends came to 12 bases. CDR1 and CDR2 from the germline V gene are MNHNS and SASEGT. Written as DNA, the CDR3 is TGTGCCAGCAGCTCAAAACCGAGAGAGACCCAGTACTTC. Its translation: CASSSKPRETQYF.

This chain connects TRBV28 to TRBJ2-2; D not resolved. This CDR3 is built from 15 residues. V lost 5 bases to trimming and J lost 4 bases, with 14 bases between them. Per the germline V gene, CDR1 is MDHEN and CDR2 is SYDVKM. This CDR3 is CASSLRGLGTGELFF. The DNA of the CDR3 is TGTGCCAGCAGTCTACGTGGTCTAGGCACCGGGGAGCTGTTTTTT.

The chain employs TRBV6-4 and TRBJ2-1; TRBD2 matches 11 bases. The CDR3 sequence is 16 residues long. The germline V gene has CDR1 MRHNA and CDR2 SNTAGT. With 5 bases clipped from V and 2 bases from J, the junction kept 5 bases outside the gene matches. Here the CDR3 reads CASSTSGGEAYNEQFF. CDR3 in DNA: TGTGCCAGCAGTACTAGCGGGGGAGAGGCCTACAATGAGCAGTTCTTC.

In its sample, this clone was seen a few times. V is TRBV5-6 and J is TRBJ2-7; 8 bases are shared with TRBD1. J lost 6 bases, V lost 2 bases, and 4 bases had no gene match. Germline CDR1 and CDR2: SGHDT and YYEEEE. The CDR3 is 13 amino acids. As DNA, the CDR3 is TGTGCCAGCAGCTTCGGACAGGGAGGCGAGCAGTACTTC. Translating it yields CASSFGQGGEQYF.

This clone was counted a few times. V is TRBV7-9 and J is TRBJ1-1; D is unclear. The CDR3 is 15 amino acids. V was cut by 10 bases and J by 3 bases, with 21 bases left in between. Germline values: CDR1 SEHNR, CDR2 FQNEAQ (reference sequence). DNA for the CDR3: TGTGCCACCAAGCCGAGACCCACCGGGGACACTGAAGCTTTCTTT. This encodes CATKPRPTGDTEAFF.

The V call is TRBV5-1, the J call TRBJ1-1, with unresolved D. The germline V gene has CDR1 SGHRS and CDR2 YFSETQ. This CDR3 comprises 13 residues. V dropped 7 bases and J dropped 4 bases, with 14 bases sitting between them. CDR3 sequence: CASFGREGTEAFF. CDR3 DNA: TGCGCCAGCTTTGGAAGGGAGGGCACTGAAGCTTTCTTT.